Many counts were recorded for the clone carrying this T cell receptor beta chain. The antigen is not known. V was clipped by 6 bases and J by 4 bases, with 6 bases between them. This CDR3 region has 12 residues. Unique molecular identifiers were used in preparing the TCRbeta library. TCRdb used MiXCR to reprocess the PCR reads, holding one entry per CDR3 protein. The data hold some 830,000 distinct CDR3 sequences, with roughly 15% observed a single time. This record belongs to a study of T-cell reconstitution after alpha-beta-depleted transplantation in children. Study-wide results and limits: Recipient T cells and thymic progenitors that survived gave rise to the high TCRbeta diversity observed at day 60 in some patients. Roughly two months post-transplant, alpha-beta T cells reportedly originated from several hundred graft clones that had expanded. Fresh T-cell production supplied most of the T-cell counts and diversity seen one year after transplant.

The sample here was PBMCs, mostly from graft donor cells, taken 360 days after TCRalphabeta/CD19-depleted stem cell transplant. This sequence joins TRBV12-3 or TRBV12-4 and TRBJ2-2; D gene uncertain. The origin of this receptor is a male patient younger than 18 who had a stem cell transplant for acute lymphoblastic leukemia, so the T cells may come from the graft donor. The CDR3 DNA is TGTGCCAGCAGCCCGGTCACCGGGGAGCTGTTTTTT. Encoded protein: CASSPVTGELFF.